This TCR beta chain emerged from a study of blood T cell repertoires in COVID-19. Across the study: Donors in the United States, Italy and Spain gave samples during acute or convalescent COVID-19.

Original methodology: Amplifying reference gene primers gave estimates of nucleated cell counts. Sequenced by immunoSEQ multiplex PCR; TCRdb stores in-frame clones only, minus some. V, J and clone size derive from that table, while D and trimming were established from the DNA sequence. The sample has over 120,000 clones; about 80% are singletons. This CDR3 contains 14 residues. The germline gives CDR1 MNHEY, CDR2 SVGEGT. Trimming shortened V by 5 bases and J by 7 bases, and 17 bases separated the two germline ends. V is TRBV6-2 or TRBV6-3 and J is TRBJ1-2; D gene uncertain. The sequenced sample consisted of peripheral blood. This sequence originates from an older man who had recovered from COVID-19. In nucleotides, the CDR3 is TGTGCCAGCAGTCGGGATTTGGCCATTGGTGGCTACACCTTC. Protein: CASSRDLAIGGYTF.